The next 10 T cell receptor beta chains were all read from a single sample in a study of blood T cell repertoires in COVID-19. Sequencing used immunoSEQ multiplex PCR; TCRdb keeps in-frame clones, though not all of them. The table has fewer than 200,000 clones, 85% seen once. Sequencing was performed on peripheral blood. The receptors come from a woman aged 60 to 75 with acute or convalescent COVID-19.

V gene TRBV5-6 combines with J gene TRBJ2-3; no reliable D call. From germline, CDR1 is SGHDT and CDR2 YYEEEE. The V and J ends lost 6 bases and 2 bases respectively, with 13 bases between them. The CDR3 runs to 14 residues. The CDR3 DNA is TGTGCCAGCACCCTGGGCACCGCCACAGATACGCAGTATTTT. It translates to CASTLGTATDTQYF. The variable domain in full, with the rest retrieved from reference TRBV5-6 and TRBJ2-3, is DAGVTQSPTHLIKTRGQQVTLRCSPKSGHDTVSWYQQALGQGPQFIFQYYEEEERQRGNFPDRFSGHQFPNYSSELNVNALLLGDSALYLCASTLGTATDTQYFGPGTRLTVL.

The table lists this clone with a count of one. As DNA, the CDR3 is TGTGCCAGCTCACCACAGGGGGCTGGTGGTGGGGCCAACGTCCTGACTTTC. It translates to CASSPQGAGGGANVLTF. V gene TRBV18 combines with J gene TRBJ2-6; 7 bases line up with TRBD1. The CDR3 is 17 amino acids. Germline loops: CDR1 KGHSH, CDR2 LQKENI. V dropped 1 base and J dropped 3; count of bases not matched to a gene: 6.

The CDR3, as DNA: TGTGCCAGCAGTCCGCGGGAGGACCCTTACAATGAGCAGTTCTTC. Translated: CASSPREDPYNEQFF. The chain is built from TRBV27 and TRBJ2-1; 8 nucleotides align to TRBD2. Germline assignment: CDR1 MNHEY and CDR2 SMNVEV (reference sequence). Trimming took 5 bases from V and 4 from J; bases not matched to a gene: 7. The CDR3 is 15 residues long.

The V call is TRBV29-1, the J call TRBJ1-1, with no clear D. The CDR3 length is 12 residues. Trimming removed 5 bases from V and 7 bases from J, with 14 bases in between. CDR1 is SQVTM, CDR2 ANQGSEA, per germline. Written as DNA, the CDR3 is TGCAGCGTTATTCAGGCCACGGTTGAAGCTTTCTTT. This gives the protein CSVIQATVEAFF.

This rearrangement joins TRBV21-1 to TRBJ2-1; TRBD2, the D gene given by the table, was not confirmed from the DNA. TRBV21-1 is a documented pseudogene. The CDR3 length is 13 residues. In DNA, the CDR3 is TGTGCCAGCAGCAAAGGAGCGGGAGTTGAGCAGTTCTTC. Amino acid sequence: CASSKGAGVEQFF.

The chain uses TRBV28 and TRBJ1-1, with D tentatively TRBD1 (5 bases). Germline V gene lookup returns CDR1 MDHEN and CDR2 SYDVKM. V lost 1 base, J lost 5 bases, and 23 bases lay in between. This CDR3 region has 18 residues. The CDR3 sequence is CASSLFARTNVFSTEAFF. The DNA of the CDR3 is TGTGCCAGCAGTTTATTCGCCAGGACAAACGTCTTTTCTACTGAAGCTTTCTTT.

The CDR3 loop reads CASSLGSGQPQHF. The DNA of the CDR3 is TGTGCCAGCAGTTTGGGGTCGGGACAGCCCCAGCATTTT. The chain links TRBV12-3 or TRBV12-4 to TRBJ1-5, with D hard to call. The V end was cut by 3 bases, the J end by 7 bases, with 10 bases between. The CDR3 is 13 residues long.

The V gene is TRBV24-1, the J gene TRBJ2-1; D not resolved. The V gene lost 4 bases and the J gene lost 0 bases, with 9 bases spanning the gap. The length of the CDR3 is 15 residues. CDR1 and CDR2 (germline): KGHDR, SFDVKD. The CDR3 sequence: CATSEELSSYNEQFF. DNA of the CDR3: TGTGCCACCAGTGAAGAGCTTAGCTCCTACAATGAGCAGTTCTTC.

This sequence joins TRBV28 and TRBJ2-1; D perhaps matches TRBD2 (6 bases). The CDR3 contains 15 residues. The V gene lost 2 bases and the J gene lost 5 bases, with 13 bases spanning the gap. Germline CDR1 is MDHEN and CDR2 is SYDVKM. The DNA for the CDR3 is TGTGCCAGCAGTTTAGTGGAGGGCTCGAACAATGAGCAGTTCTTC. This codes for CASSLVEGSNNEQFF.

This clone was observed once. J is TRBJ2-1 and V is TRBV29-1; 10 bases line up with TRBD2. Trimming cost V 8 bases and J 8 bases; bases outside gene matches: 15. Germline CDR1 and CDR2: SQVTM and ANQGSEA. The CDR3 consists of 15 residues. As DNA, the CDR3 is TGCAGCCTCGTCTCGGGACTAGCGAATATTGATGAGCAGTTCTTC. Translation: CSLVSGLANIDEQFF.